This T cell receptor beta chain was identified in a study of OX40 agonist ivuxolimab in advanced cancers. From germline, CDR1 is MNHNS and CDR2 SASEGT. The CDR3 runs to 14 residues. V was cut by 6 bases and J by 6 bases, with 14 bases left in between. Sequencing used immunoSEQ multiplex PCR; TCRdb keeps in-frame clones, though not all of them. The sample comprises about 70,000 clones, around 80% of which are singletons, and approximately 1% rests with the top ten. Sequencing used CD4+ or CD8+ T cells sorted from blood, obtained in a trial of the OX40 agonist ivuxolimab. This chain links TRBV6-1 with TRBJ2-2, with a tentative D call TRBD1 (6 bases). This TCR derives from an adult with an advanced solid tumor such as melanoma, head and neck, liver or kidney cancer. The CDR3 nucleotides read TGTGCCAGCAGGGGTTGGACAGCCGCCGGGGAGCTGTTTTTT. Protein product: CASRGWTAAGELFF.